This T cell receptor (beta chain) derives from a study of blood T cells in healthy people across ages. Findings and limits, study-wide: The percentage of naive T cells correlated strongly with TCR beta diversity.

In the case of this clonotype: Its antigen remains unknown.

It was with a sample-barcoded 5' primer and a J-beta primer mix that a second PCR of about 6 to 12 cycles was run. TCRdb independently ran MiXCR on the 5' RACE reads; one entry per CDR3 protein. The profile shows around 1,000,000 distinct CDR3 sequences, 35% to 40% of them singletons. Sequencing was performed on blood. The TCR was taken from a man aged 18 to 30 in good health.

CDR3 region: CASSLGASGTQYF. The CDR3 coding sequence is TGTGCCAGCAGTTTAGGAGCTAGTGGGACCCAGTACTTC. The V and J genes are TRBV27 and TRBJ2-5; no clear D gene. The germline V and J ends were trimmed by 2 bases and 7 bases, with 11 bases remaining between them. The CDR3 spans 13 residues. From germline, CDR1 is MNHEY and CDR2 SMNVEV (reference sequence).